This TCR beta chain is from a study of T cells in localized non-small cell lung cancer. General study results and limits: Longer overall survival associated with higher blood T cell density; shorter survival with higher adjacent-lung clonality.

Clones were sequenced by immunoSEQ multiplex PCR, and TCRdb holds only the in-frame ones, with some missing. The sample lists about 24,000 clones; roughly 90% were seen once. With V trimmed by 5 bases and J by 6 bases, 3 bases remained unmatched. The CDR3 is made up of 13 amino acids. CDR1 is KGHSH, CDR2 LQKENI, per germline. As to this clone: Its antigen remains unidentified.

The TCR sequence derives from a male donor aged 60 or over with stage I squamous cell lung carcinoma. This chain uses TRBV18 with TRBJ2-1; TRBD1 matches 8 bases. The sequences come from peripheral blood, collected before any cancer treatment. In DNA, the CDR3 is TGTGCCAGCTCATCCGGACAGGGCAATGAGCAGTTCTTC. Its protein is CASSSGQGNEQFF.